These T cell receptor beta chains were read from a single sample in a study of blood T cell repertoires in COVID-19. TCRdb's table, derived via immunoSEQ multiplex PCR, lists solely in-frame clones and lacks some. The table includes about 61,000 clones, about 78% detected once. The sample comprised peripheral blood. All receptors come from a man older than 75 with active or convalescent COVID-19. CDR3s include the opening cysteine and the closing phenylalanine or tryptophan. The D gene is left open where the match is weak. Size tells how often a clone was seen (once, few, many) or the class of an expanded clone, and some rows leave it out.

j_call: TRBJ2-7
clone_size: once
v_call: TRBV27
d_call: TRBD2
cdr3_aa: CATNGASGRGSYEQYF
cdr3_nt: TGTGCCACCAATGGGGCTAGCGGGAGAGGGTCCTACGAGCAGTACTTC

j_call: TRBJ2-7
clone_size: -
v_call: TRBV3-1/TRBV3-2
d_call: -
cdr3_aa: CASSPREPGNEQYF
cdr3_nt: TGTGCCAGCAGCCCTCGGGAGCCCGGAAACGAGCAGTACTTC

j_call: TRBJ2-5
clone_size: -
v_call: TRBV6-6
d_call: TRBD2
cdr3_aa: CASSPPRLAGGRGQETQYF
cdr3_nt: TGTGCCAGCAGTCCCCCCCGACTAGCGGGAGGGCGGGGGCAAGAGACCCAGTACTTC

j_call: TRBJ1-2
clone_size: -
v_call: TRBV6-2/TRBV6-3
d_call: -
cdr3_aa: CASSQRINYGYTF
cdr3_nt: TGTGCCAGCAGCCAGAGGATTAACTATGGCTACACCTTC

j_call: TRBJ2-7
clone_size: -
v_call: TRBV6-4
d_call: -
cdr3_aa: CASRYRSTGYEQYF
cdr3_nt: TGTGCCAGCAGGTACAGGTCAACCGGCTACGAGCAGTACTTC

j_call: TRBJ2-3
clone_size: few
v_call: TRBV29-1
d_call: -
cdr3_aa: CSVGQGLGISTDTQYF
cdr3_nt: TGCAGCGTTGGTCAGGGCCTAGGGATCTCCACAGATACGCAGTATTTT

j_call: TRBJ2-7
clone_size: once
v_call: TRBV11-2
d_call: -
cdr3_aa: CASSRARQGGEQYF
cdr3_nt: TGTGCCAGCAGCCGAGCCAGACAGGGAGGCGAGCAGTACTTC

j_call: TRBJ2-5
clone_size: -
v_call: TRBV27
d_call: -
cdr3_aa: CASSLRGTETQYF
cdr3_nt: TGTGCCAGCAGTTTAAGGGGAACAGAGACCCAGTACTTC

j_call: TRBJ2-3
clone_size: -
v_call: TRBV12-3/TRBV12-4
d_call: -
cdr3_aa: CASSTSTDTQYF
cdr3_nt: TGTGCCAGCAGCACTAGCACAGATACGCAGTATTTT

j_call: TRBJ2-7
clone_size: -
v_call: TRBV6-1
d_call: TRBD2
cdr3_aa: CASSEGLAGGRYEQYF
cdr3_nt: TGTGCCAGCAGTGAGGGACTAGCGGGGGGACGCTACGAGCAGTACTTC

j_call: TRBJ1-2
clone_size: -
v_call: TRBV30
d_call: -
cdr3_aa: CAWSVRRGPGYTF
cdr3_nt: TGTGCCTGGAGTGTACGCAGGGGTCCAGGCTACACCTTC

j_call: TRBJ2-2
clone_size: -
v_call: TRBV9
d_call: TRBD2
cdr3_aa: CASSKGEGSTGELFF
cdr3_nt: TGTGCCAGCAGCAAAGGGGAGGGGAGCACCGGGGAGCTGTTTTTT

j_call: TRBJ2-5
clone_size: once
v_call: TRBV2
d_call: TRBD1
cdr3_aa: CASSPAQQTGQETQYF
cdr3_nt: TGTGCCAGCAGTCCGGCCCAGCAGACAGGGCAAGAGACCCAGTACTTC

j_call: TRBJ1-6
clone_size: -
v_call: TRBV19
d_call: TRBD1
cdr3_aa: CATRTGNTKSPLHF
cdr3_nt: TGTGCCACCCGGACAGGGAATACCAAGTCACCCCTCCACTTT

j_call: TRBJ2-1
clone_size: many
v_call: TRBV4-3
d_call: -
cdr3_aa: CASSQDSGSYNEQFF
cdr3_nt: TGCGCCAGCAGCCAAGACTCGGGGTCCTACAATGAGCAGTTCTTC

j_call: TRBJ2-7
clone_size: -
v_call: TRBV7-9
d_call: TRBD1
cdr3_aa: CASSGTDKSSYEQYF
cdr3_nt: TGTGCCAGCAGCGGGACAGACAAAAGCTCCTACGAGCAGTACTTC

j_call: TRBJ2-1
clone_size: few
v_call: TRBV5-1
d_call: -
cdr3_aa: CASSLQVSSYNEQFF
cdr3_nt: TGCGCCAGCAGCTTGCAGGTGAGCTCCTACAATGAGCAGTTCTTC

j_call: TRBJ2-1
clone_size: few
v_call: TRBV9
d_call: -
cdr3_aa: CASSDDISSYNEQFF
cdr3_nt: TGTGCCAGCAGCGACGACATATCCTCCTACAATGAGCAGTTCTTC

j_call: TRBJ2-7
clone_size: -
v_call: TRBV7-6
d_call: TRBD1
cdr3_aa: CASSAGTGSQYEQYF
cdr3_nt: TGTGCCAGCAGCGCTGGGACAGGGTCTCAATACGAGCAGTACTTC

j_call: TRBJ1-5
clone_size: -
v_call: TRBV30
d_call: -
cdr3_aa: CAWGRDTQPQHF
cdr3_nt: TGTGCCTGGGGCCGGGACACTCAGCCCCAGCATTTT

j_call: TRBJ2-3
clone_size: -
v_call: TRBV18
d_call: -
cdr3_aa: CASSPDSTSTDTQYF
cdr3_nt: TGTGCCAGCTCACCGGACAGTACTAGCACAGATACGCAGTATTTT

j_call: TRBJ1-1
clone_size: many
v_call: TRBV19
d_call: -
cdr3_aa: CASSIGGYTEAFF
cdr3_nt: TGTGCCAGTAGTATAGGGGGCTACACTGAAGCTTTCTTT

j_call: TRBJ2-3
clone_size: -
v_call: TRBV6-5
d_call: -
cdr3_aa: CASSYEKGADTQYF
cdr3_nt: TGTGCCAGCAGTTACGAAAAAGGAGCAGATACGCAGTATTTT

j_call: TRBJ1-1
clone_size: many
v_call: TRBV19
d_call: TRBD1
cdr3_aa: CASSRDRDTEAFF
cdr3_nt: TGTGCCAGTAGTAGGGACAGGGACACTGAAGCTTTCTTT

j_call: TRBJ1-1
clone_size: -
v_call: TRBV18
d_call: TRBD1
cdr3_aa: CASSPVTGGGTEAFF
cdr3_nt: TGTGCCAGCTCACCAGTGACAGGGGGAGGAACTGAAGCTTTCTTT

j_call: TRBJ1-4
clone_size: -
v_call: TRBV5-1
d_call: -
cdr3_aa: CASSFLGDNEKLFF
cdr3_nt: TGCGCCAGCAGCTTCCTGGGCGATAATGAAAAACTGTTTTTT

j_call: TRBJ1-3
clone_size: few
v_call: TRBV7-2
d_call: -
cdr3_aa: CASSKVWGPGNTIYF
cdr3_nt: TGTGCCAGCAGCAAAGTCTGGGGGCCTGGAAACACCATATATTTT

j_call: TRBJ2-3
clone_size: -
v_call: TRBV5-5
d_call: TRBD2
cdr3_aa: CASSLLRGSKSDTQYF
cdr3_nt: TGTGCCAGCAGCTTACTGCGGGGGTCGAAATCAGATACGCAGTATTTT

j_call: TRBJ1-4
clone_size: -
v_call: TRBV5-5
d_call: TRBD1
cdr3_aa: CASSWDSYNEKLFF
cdr3_nt: TGTGCCAGCAGCTGGGACAGTTATAATGAAAAACTGTTTTTT

j_call: TRBJ1-1
clone_size: once
v_call: TRBV3-1/TRBV3-2
d_call: -
cdr3_aa: CASRDGQLSRDTEAFF
cdr3_nt: TGTGCCAGCAGGGATGGACAGCTCAGTCGAGACACTGAAGCTTTCTTT

j_call: TRBJ2-3
clone_size: few
v_call: TRBV2
d_call: TRBD2
cdr3_aa: CASHTSGRRFSTDTQYF
cdr3_nt: TGTGCCAGCCATACTAGCGGGAGGAGATTTAGCACAGATACGCAGTATTTT

j_call: TRBJ2-2
clone_size: many
v_call: TRBV11-3
d_call: -
cdr3_aa: CASSFHGLGELFF
cdr3_nt: TGTGCCAGCAGCTTTCACGGGTTGGGGGAGCTGTTTTTT

j_call: TRBJ1-4
clone_size: -
v_call: TRBV28
d_call: -
cdr3_aa: CASSSKYRDVDEKLFF
cdr3_nt: TGTGCCAGCAGCTCCAAATACAGGGATGTCGATGAAAAACTGTTTTTT

j_call: TRBJ1-3
clone_size: -
v_call: TRBV30
d_call: -
cdr3_aa: CAWSVDTSKRNTIYF
cdr3_nt: TGTGCCTGGAGTGTCGACACCAGTAAGCGAAACACCATATATTTT

j_call: TRBJ1-1
clone_size: -
v_call: TRBV5-8
d_call: -
cdr3_aa: CASSLEGHRRAEAFF
cdr3_nt: TGTGCCAGCAGCTTGGAAGGCCACCGGAGGGCTGAAGCTTTCTTT

j_call: TRBJ2-2
clone_size: -
v_call: TRBV13
d_call: TRBD1
cdr3_aa: CASSRRQGEDTGELFF
cdr3_nt: TGTGCCAGCAGCCGGAGACAGGGGGAGGACACCGGGGAGCTGTTTTTT

j_call: TRBJ1-3
clone_size: -
v_call: TRBV5-6
d_call: -
cdr3_aa: CASSAFPLSGNTIYF
cdr3_nt: TGTGCCAGCAGCGCGTTCCCCCTCTCTGGAAACACCATATATTTT

j_call: TRBJ2-4
clone_size: -
v_call: TRBV4-3
d_call: TRBD2
cdr3_aa: CASSQDPGGPFNIQYF
cdr3_nt: TGCGCCAGCAGCCAAGACCCGGGAGGACCTTTCAACATTCAGTACTTC

j_call: TRBJ2-1
clone_size: -
v_call: TRBV6-2/TRBV6-3
d_call: TRBD2
cdr3_aa: CASSDPSGRGEQFF
cdr3_nt: TGTGCCAGCAGCGACCCTAGCGGGAGAGGAGAGCAGTTCTTC

j_call: TRBJ1-3
clone_size: few
v_call: TRBV11-2
d_call: -
cdr3_aa: CASSSVRRFKVGNTIYF
cdr3_nt: TGTGCCAGCAGTTCGGTCCGCAGGTTCAAGGTTGGAAACACCATATATTTT

j_call: TRBJ2-1
clone_size: -
v_call: TRBV3-1/TRBV3-2
d_call: TRBD2
cdr3_aa: CASSLERAGGPRLLF
cdr3_nt: TGTGCCAGCAGCCTTGAGAGGGCGGGAGGGCCGCGGTTGCTCTTC